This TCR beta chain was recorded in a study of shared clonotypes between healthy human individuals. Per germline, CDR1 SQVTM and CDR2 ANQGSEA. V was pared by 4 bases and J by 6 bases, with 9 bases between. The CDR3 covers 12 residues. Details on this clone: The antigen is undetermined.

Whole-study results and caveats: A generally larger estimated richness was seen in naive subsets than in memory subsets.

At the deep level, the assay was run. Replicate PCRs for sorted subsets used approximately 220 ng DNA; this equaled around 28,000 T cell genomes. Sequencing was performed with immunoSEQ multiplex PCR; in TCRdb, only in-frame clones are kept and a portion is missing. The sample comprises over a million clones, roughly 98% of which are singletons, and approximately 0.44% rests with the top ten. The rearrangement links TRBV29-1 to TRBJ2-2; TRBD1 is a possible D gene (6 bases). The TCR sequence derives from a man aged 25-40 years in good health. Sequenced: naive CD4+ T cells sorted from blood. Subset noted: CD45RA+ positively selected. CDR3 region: CSVVGGSGELFF. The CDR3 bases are TGCAGCGTTGTAGGGGGATCCGGGGAGCTGTTTTTT.